This is a list of T cell receptor beta chains from one sample in a study of T cell responses to AZD1222 COVID-19 vaccine. The protocol was immunoSEQ multiplex PCR, while the TCRdb copy is restricted to in-frame clones and leaves out a portion. The data show roughly 170,000 clones, 75% to 90% seen once. The material was peripheral blood, obtained on day 0 of AZD1222 vaccination. These receptors all come from an adult in good health. Both conserved end residues are part of each CDR3. Fields, in order: CDR3 DNA, CDR3 protein, J gene, D gene, V gene, clone size. The D gene is left open where the match is weak. Size values are once, few and many counts, or a class for expanded clones, and some rows have none.

CDR3nt: TGTGCCAGCAGTTACTTCCCCAGGGACGAGCAGTACTTC
CDR3aa: CASSYFPRDEQYF
j_gene: TRBJ2-7
d_gene: -
v_gene: TRBV6-5
abundance: -

CDR3nt: TGTGCCAGCAGCGGGGAAGCGCTCCCGAGCAATGAGCAGTTCTTC
CDR3aa: CASSGEALPSNEQFF
j_gene: TRBJ2-1
d_gene: -
v_gene: TRBV3-1/TRBV3-2
abundance: -

CDR3nt: TGTGCCAGCAGCCCCTGGGACGAATCCGTCTCCTACGAGCAGTACTTC
CDR3aa: CASSPWDESVSYEQYF
j_gene: TRBJ2-7
d_gene: -
v_gene: TRBV14
abundance: few

CDR3nt: TGTGCCAGCAGCTTAACGAACAGGACGGACTATGGCTACACCTTC
CDR3aa: CASSLTNRTDYGYTF
j_gene: TRBJ1-2
d_gene: -
v_gene: TRBV7-9
abundance: -

CDR3nt: TGTGCCAGCAGTTACGGGTATTACGGCAATGAGCAGTTCTTC
CDR3aa: CASSYGYYGNEQFF
j_gene: TRBJ2-1
d_gene: -
v_gene: TRBV6-5
abundance: -

CDR3nt: TGTGCCAGCACAGACAGGGGCTCCTACGAGCAGTACTTC
CDR3aa: CASTDRGSYEQYF
j_gene: TRBJ2-7
d_gene: TRBD1
v_gene: TRBV28
abundance: -

CDR3nt: TGTGCCAGCAGCTGGACTAGCGGCTACGAGCAGTACTTC
CDR3aa: CASSWTSGYEQYF
j_gene: TRBJ2-7
d_gene: TRBD2
v_gene: TRBV13
abundance: -

CDR3nt: TGTGCCAGTAGCCGACTAGCGGGAGGGACCGGGGAGCTGTTTTTT
CDR3aa: CASSRLAGGTGELFF
j_gene: TRBJ2-2
d_gene: TRBD2
v_gene: TRBV19
abundance: once

CDR3nt: TGTGCCAGCAGCTTAGGGGCGGGACTCAATGAGCAGTTCTTC
CDR3aa: CASSLGAGLNEQFF
j_gene: TRBJ2-1
d_gene: -
v_gene: TRBV7-9
abundance: once

CDR3nt: TGTGCCAGCAGCTCCCCCAGGGATTTAGTGAGCAATCAGCCCCAGCATTTT
CDR3aa: CASSSPRDLVSNQPQHF
j_gene: TRBJ1-5
d_gene: -
v_gene: TRBV7-6
abundance: -

CDR3nt: TGTGCCAGTACCATGTTCCTAGGAGACACTGAAGCTTTCTTT
CDR3aa: CASTMFLGDTEAFF
j_gene: TRBJ1-1
d_gene: -
v_gene: TRBV19
abundance: -

CDR3nt: TGTGCCAGCAGCCGGGACTATGGCTACACCTTC
CDR3aa: CASSRDYGYTF
j_gene: TRBJ1-2
d_gene: -
v_gene: TRBV5-6
abundance: -

CDR3nt: TGTGCCAGCTCAGACGTACGGGGGCCGAATCAGCCCCAGCATTTT
CDR3aa: CASSDVRGPNQPQHF
j_gene: TRBJ1-5
d_gene: -
v_gene: TRBV18
abundance: -

CDR3nt: TGTGCCAGCAGTCCCTCCGAGGGTACCATATATTTT
CDR3aa: CASSPSEGTIYF
j_gene: TRBJ1-3
d_gene: -
v_gene: TRBV28
abundance: -

CDR3nt: TGTGCCAGCAGAGGCACCGGGTCCCAGGGAAGCGGGCGATTCTACGAGCAGTACTTC
CDR3aa: CASRGTGSQGSGRFYEQYF
j_gene: TRBJ2-7
d_gene: -
v_gene: TRBV28
abundance: once

CDR3nt: TGCGCCAGCAGCCCGGTGGCGGGAGGACCCTACGAGCAGTACTTC
CDR3aa: CASSPVAGGPYEQYF
j_gene: TRBJ2-7
d_gene: TRBD2
v_gene: TRBV5-1
abundance: -

CDR3nt: TGTGCCAGCATCTCCCGGGACAGGGGCCAAGATACGCAGTATTTT
CDR3aa: CASISRDRGQDTQYF
j_gene: TRBJ2-3
d_gene: TRBD1
v_gene: TRBV27
abundance: -

CDR3nt: TGTGCCAGCAGTTTAAGATTCCCCGACGGAGGGAGGATTTCCTACGAGCAGTACTTC
CDR3aa: CASSLRFPDGGRISYEQYF
j_gene: TRBJ2-7
d_gene: -
v_gene: TRBV27
abundance: few

CDR3nt: TGTGCCAGCAGCCAGGGGACAGCAAATTCACCCCTCCACTTT
CDR3aa: CASSQGTANSPLHF
j_gene: TRBJ1-6
d_gene: TRBD1
v_gene: TRBV5-6
abundance: -

CDR3nt: TGTGCCAGCAGCTCAGACAGGGGCTACGAGCAGTACTTC
CDR3aa: CASSSDRGYEQYF
j_gene: TRBJ2-7
d_gene: TRBD1
v_gene: TRBV7-2
abundance: -

CDR3nt: TGTGCCAGCAGCCAAGACGGGGCTAGCGCAACCTACGAGCAGTACTTC
CDR3aa: CASSQDGASATYEQYF
j_gene: TRBJ2-7
d_gene: -
v_gene: TRBV4-2
abundance: few

CDR3nt: TGTGCCAGTAGTACTCCCCCCTACGAGCAGTACTTC
CDR3aa: CASSTPPYEQYF
j_gene: TRBJ2-7
d_gene: -
v_gene: TRBV19
abundance: -

CDR3nt: TGTGCCAGCAGCAGACTAGCGGGTGTCAATGAGCAGTTCTTC
CDR3aa: CASSRLAGVNEQFF
j_gene: TRBJ2-1
d_gene: TRBD2
v_gene: TRBV7-3
abundance: -

CDR3nt: TGTGCCAGCAGTTGGATCAGGGTTAGGGGCTACACCTTC
CDR3aa: CASSWIRVRGYTF
j_gene: TRBJ1-2
d_gene: -
v_gene: TRBV28
abundance: -

CDR3nt: TGTGCCAGCAGCTTAGATCGGGCCCCTGTGGGTGAGCAGTTCTTC
CDR3aa: CASSLDRAPVGEQFF
j_gene: TRBJ2-1
d_gene: -
v_gene: TRBV11-2
abundance: -

CDR3nt: TGTGCCAGCATTTTTTACAATGAGCAGTTCTTC
CDR3aa: CASIFYNEQFF
j_gene: TRBJ2-1
d_gene: -
v_gene: TRBV12-3/TRBV12-4
abundance: once

CDR3nt: TGCGCCAGCAGCTTGATACAGGGGGCGGGAGAGACCCAGTACTTC
CDR3aa: CASSLIQGAGETQYF
j_gene: TRBJ2-5
d_gene: TRBD1
v_gene: TRBV5-1
abundance: -

CDR3nt: TGTGCCAGCAGTTCCGGGGGGGCTTCAGCCCAGCCCCAGCATTTT
CDR3aa: CASSSGGASAQPQHF
j_gene: TRBJ1-5
d_gene: -
v_gene: TRBV6-5
abundance: -

CDR3nt: TGCGCCAGCAGGAAAGGGACGGGAAAATCACCCCTCCACTTT
CDR3aa: CASRKGTGKSPLHF
j_gene: TRBJ1-6
d_gene: -
v_gene: TRBV5-1
abundance: once

CDR3nt: TGTGCCAGCAGCTTAGGGCTCCGGGGGGCGTCCTACGAGCAGTACTTC
CDR3aa: CASSLGLRGASYEQYF
j_gene: TRBJ2-7
d_gene: -
v_gene: TRBV7-7
abundance: -

CDR3nt: TGTGCCAGCAGCTTGGTCGGGAGAGACACAGATACGCAGTATTTT
CDR3aa: CASSLVGRDTDTQYF
j_gene: TRBJ2-3
d_gene: -
v_gene: TRBV7-2
abundance: -

CDR3nt: TGCAGTGCTAGTCAGGGGGCCAATTCACCCCTCCACTTT
CDR3aa: CSASQGANSPLHF
j_gene: TRBJ1-6
d_gene: TRBD1
v_gene: TRBV20-1
abundance: -

CDR3nt: TGTGCCAGCAGCCAAGACAGGGTAAATTCACCCCTCCACTTT
CDR3aa: CASSQDRVNSPLHF
j_gene: TRBJ1-6
d_gene: -
v_gene: TRBV3-1/TRBV3-2
abundance: -

CDR3nt: TGCAGCGTTGTTAGGCGGGAGCGCCGAGAGACCCAGTACTTC
CDR3aa: CSVVRRERRETQYF
j_gene: TRBJ2-5
d_gene: TRBD2
v_gene: TRBV29-1
abundance: -

CDR3nt: TGTGCCAGCTCACCACTACAGGGGGGCACAGATACGCAGTATTTT
CDR3aa: CASSPLQGGTDTQYF
j_gene: TRBJ2-3
d_gene: TRBD1
v_gene: TRBV18
abundance: -

CDR3nt: TGTGCCAGCTCACCCTTATCTGGACAGAGCCAAGAGACCCAGTACTTC
CDR3aa: CASSPLSGQSQETQYF
j_gene: TRBJ2-5
d_gene: -
v_gene: TRBV18
abundance: -

CDR3nt: TGTGCCAGCTCACCTCAGAGGGGGGGTCAGCCCCAGCATTTT
CDR3aa: CASSPQRGGQPQHF
j_gene: TRBJ1-5
d_gene: -
v_gene: TRBV18
abundance: -

CDR3nt: TGTGCCAGCAGTTACTTCGGGAACACCGGGGAGCTGTTTTTT
CDR3aa: CASSYFGNTGELFF
j_gene: TRBJ2-2
d_gene: -
v_gene: TRBV6-2/TRBV6-3
abundance: -

CDR3nt: TGTGCCAGCAGTTCCGATCCGGGACAGGGGGCGCCCGGCAATCAGCCCCAGCATTTT
CDR3aa: CASSSDPGQGAPGNQPQHF
j_gene: TRBJ1-5
d_gene: TRBD1
v_gene: TRBV9
abundance: -

CDR3nt: TGTGCCAGCATCACCGGGACAGGGGGCGCGGGTGGCTACACCTTC
CDR3aa: CASITGTGGAGGYTF
j_gene: TRBJ1-2
d_gene: TRBD1
v_gene: TRBV6-6
abundance: -

CDR3nt: TGTGCCAGCTCAGACGGATTCACTGAAGCTTTCTTT
CDR3aa: CASSDGFTEAFF
j_gene: TRBJ1-1
d_gene: -
v_gene: TRBV18
abundance: -

CDR3nt: TGTGCCAGCAGCCCGGGGACTAGCGGGATAAGGACCGGGGAGCTGTTTTTT
CDR3aa: CASSPGTSGIRTGELFF
j_gene: TRBJ2-2
d_gene: TRBD2
v_gene: TRBV3-1/TRBV3-2
abundance: -

CDR3nt: TGTGCCAGCAGTGACTCCAGGGCCCTAGCCCACTATGGCTACACCTTC
CDR3aa: CASSDSRALAHYGYTF
j_gene: TRBJ1-2
d_gene: -
v_gene: TRBV6-4
abundance: -

CDR3nt: TGTGCCAGCAGCTTAGGGAAGCCGATAAGGTCTGGAAACACCATATATTTT
CDR3aa: CASSLGKPIRSGNTIYF
j_gene: TRBJ1-3
d_gene: -
v_gene: TRBV11-2
abundance: -

CDR3nt: TGTGCCAGCTCACCAGAGGCGGACCCGCAGAGATTAGAGACCCAGTACTTC
CDR3aa: CASSPEADPQRLETQYF
j_gene: TRBJ2-5
d_gene: -
v_gene: TRBV18
abundance: -

CDR3nt: TGTGCCAGCAGCCTAAGGGACAGAGACTACGAGCAGTACTTC
CDR3aa: CASSLRDRDYEQYF
j_gene: TRBJ2-7
d_gene: TRBD1
v_gene: TRBV7-9
abundance: -

CDR3nt: TGTGCCAGCCGTCTGATAGGACAGGTTCAAGGGAACTATGGCTACACCTTC
CDR3aa: CASRLIGQVQGNYGYTF
j_gene: TRBJ1-2
d_gene: TRBD1
v_gene: TRBV28
abundance: -

CDR3nt: TGTGCCAGTAGTTCCCCGGGACAGGGCCTGTGGGAGCAGTACTTC
CDR3aa: CASSSPGQGLWEQYF
j_gene: TRBJ2-7
d_gene: TRBD1
v_gene: TRBV19
abundance: -

CDR3nt: TGTGCCAGCAGCGCATGGGGGGCTGAGCAGCCCCAGCATTTT
CDR3aa: CASSAWGAEQPQHF
j_gene: TRBJ1-5
d_gene: -
v_gene: TRBV9
abundance: -

CDR3nt: TGTGCCAGCAGTTTGGCAGGGGTGAATGAGCAGTTCTTC
CDR3aa: CASSLAGVNEQFF
j_gene: TRBJ2-1
d_gene: -
v_gene: TRBV27
abundance: once